The rows below give T cell receptor beta chains drawn from one sample of a study of control samples from healthy donors and cancer patients. TCRdb's copy holds only in-frame clones and misses some; the assay was immunoSEQ multiplex PCR. The data show 130,000 or so clones, approximately 91% seen once. Sequenced: blood. All receptors come from a man in his forties or fifties in good health. Both conserved end residues are part of each CDR3. D genes are given only for firm matches. Clone size is given for some rows only: seen once, a few or many times, or a class if the clone is expanded.

>TRBV10-3|-|TRBJ2-7|TRBD1
CAISDGQVPYEQYF
TGTGCCATCAGTGACGGACAGGTACCCTACGAGCAGTACTTC
>TRBV11-2|once|TRBJ2-7|-
CASSLGGSYEQYF
TGTGCCAGCAGCTTAGGTGGCAGCTACGAGCAGTACTTC
>TRBV28|-|TRBJ2-7|-
CASSLGRDYEQYF
TGTGCCAGCAGTTTGGGACGGGACTACGAGCAGTACTTC
>TRBV28|once|TRBJ1-2|-
CASRITRRGYGYTF
TGTGCCAGCAGGATCACAAGGAGGGGCTATGGCTACACCTTC
>TRBV24-1|-|TRBJ2-3|-
CATSKADKPDTQYF
TGTGCCACCAGTAAGGCTGATAAACCAGATACGCAGTATTTT
>TRBV30|few|TRBJ2-5|-
CAWRAGAEETQYF
TGTGCCTGGAGGGCGGGGGCGGAAGAGACCCAGTACTTC
>TRBV4-1|once|TRBJ1-1|-
CPSSRPGDEAFF
TGCCCCAGCAGCCGCCCAGGGGACGAAGCTTTCTTT
>TRBV7-9|-|TRBJ2-5|-
CASSLMAGRGETQYF
TGTGCCAGCAGCTTAATGGCGGGGCGCGGAGAGACCCAGTACTTC
>TRBV2|-|TRBJ1-4|-
CASSEGSTNEKLFF
TGTGCCAGCAGTGAGGGGTCGACTAATGAAAAACTGTTTTTT
>TRBV18|-|TRBJ2-3|TRBD2
CASSVGTSGTDTQYF
TGTGCCAGCTCGGTTGGGACTAGCGGCACAGATACGCAGTATTTT
>TRBV5-1|-|TRBJ2-2|-
CASSLGSGELFF
TGCGCCAGCAGCTTGGGATCCGGGGAGCTGTTTTTT
>TRBV30|-|TRBJ2-3|TRBD2
CAWSVRLAGGGLGTQYF
TGTGCCTGGAGTGTCCGACTAGCGGGGGGCGGGTTAGGTACGCAGTATTTT
>TRBV7-9|once|TRBJ2-3|-
CASSLGAHGLISFTDTQYF
TGTGCCAGCAGCTTAGGGGCTCACGGGCTCATCTCCTTTACAGATACGCAGTATTTT
>TRBV9|few|TRBJ1-1|TRBD1
CASSEGQFTEAFF
TGTGCCAGCAGCGAGGGACAGTTCACTGAAGCTTTCTTT
>TRBV23-1|-|TRBJ1-6|-
CASSRRGRQETNSPLHF
TGCGCCAGCAGTCGGCGAGGACGACAAGAAACAAATTCACCCCTCCACTTT
>TRBV9|-|TRBJ2-1|TRBD2
CASSVLAGGSYNEQFF
TGTGCCAGCAGCGTACTAGCGGGGGGTTCCTACAATGAGCAGTTCTTC
>TRBV6-5|-|TRBJ1-1|-
CASRVMNTEAFF
TGTGCCAGCAGGGTTATGAACACTGAAGCTTTCTTT
>TRBV13|-|TRBJ2-5|TRBD2
CASQWYAGGETQYF
TGTGCCAGCCAGTGGTACGCGGGGGGGGAGACCCAGTACTTC
>TRBV24-1|-|TRBJ1-2|TRBD1
CATSEGRRGQYGYTF
TGTGCCACCAGTGAGGGACGTCGGGGACAGTATGGCTACACCTTC
>TRBV5-1|-|TRBJ1-6|-
CASSQNYSPLHF
TGCGCCAGCAGCCAGAATTATTCACCCCTCCACTTT
>TRBV6-1|-|TRBJ2-2|-
CASSEWNGPRSPGELFF
TGTGCCAGCAGTGAATGGAACGGCCCTAGGTCACCCGGGGAGCTGTTTTTT
>TRBV5-5|-|TRBJ1-4|-
CASSFGGVGEKLFF
TGTGCCAGCAGCTTCGGGGGTGTAGGTGAAAAACTGTTTTTT
>TRBV5-1|-|TRBJ2-7|-
CASSLVAVVEGEQYF
TGCGCCAGCAGCTTGGTTGCTGTGGTGGAGGGAGAGCAGTACTTC
>TRBV29-1|-|TRBJ1-1|-
CSGQDGNTEAFF
TGCAGCGGTCAGGACGGGAACACTGAAGCTTTCTTT
>TRBV7-3|many|TRBJ2-7|TRBD1
CASSLGQGNEQYF
TGTGCCAGCAGCTTAGGACAGGGGAACGAGCAGTACTTC
>TRBV19|-|TRBJ1-5|-
CASSPGTAQPQHF
TGTGCCAGTAGCCCCGGGACTGCCCAGCCCCAGCATTTT
>TRBV5-1|many|TRBJ1-1|-
CASSLLLHTEAFF
TGCGCCAGCAGCTTGTTGTTACACACTGAAGCTTTCTTT
>TRBV13|once|TRBJ2-2|-
CASSQVMGQLNTGELFF
TGTGCCAGCAGCCAGGTGATGGGGCAACTAAACACCGGGGAGCTGTTTTTT
>TRBV5-1|few|TRBJ1-1|-
CASSLAGSIRTEAFF
TGCGCCAGCAGCTTAGCAGGGTCGATTCGCACTGAAGCTTTCTTT
>TRBV2|-|TRBJ1-6|-
CASSAQGGGSSPLHF
TGTGCCAGCAGTGCCCAGGGAGGAGGTAGTTCACCCCTCCACTTT
>TRBV14|-|TRBJ2-2|-
CASSQDRGTIHSGELFF
TGTGCCAGCAGCCAAGACCGAGGGACCATCCACTCCGGGGAGCTGTTTTTT
>TRBV3-1/TRBV3-2|once|TRBJ2-1|-
CASSHRGGRDEQFF
TGTGCCAGCAGCCATAGGGGGGGCCGGGATGAGCAGTTCTTC
>TRBV3-1/TRBV3-2|-|TRBJ1-3|-
CASSPRETKAGNTIYF
TGTGCCAGCAGCCCAAGGGAGACAAAAGCTGGAAACACCATATATTTT
>TRBV7-9|once|TRBJ2-7|TRBD2
CASSLEPASGGWNSYEQYF
TGTGCCAGCAGCTTAGAACCCGCTAGCGGGGGGTGGAATTCCTACGAGCAGTACTTC
>TRBV25-1|-|TRBJ2-5|-
CASSVRETQYF
TGTGCCAGCAGTGTGCGGGAGACCCAGTACTTC
>TRBV29-1|-|TRBJ2-7|-
CSVAGFYEQYF
TGCAGCGTTGCAGGGTTCTACGAGCAGTACTTC
>TRBV18|-|TRBJ2-5|-
CASSPTVGETQYF
TGTGCCAGCTCACCAACGGTAGGGGAGACCCAGTACTTC
>TRBV10-1|-|TRBJ1-1|TRBD1
CASSRDSNTEAFF
TGCGCCAGCAGCCGGGACAGCAACACTGAAGCTTTCTTT
>TRBV11-3|-|TRBJ1-1|-
CASSLVTGGGTEAFF
TGTGCCAGCAGCTTGGTGACGGGGGGAGGCACTGAAGCTTTCTTT
>TRBV10-3|-|TRBJ1-2|-
CAIKDSILYGYTF
TGTGCCATCAAGGATTCTATCCTCTATGGCTACACCTTC
>TRBV19|-|TRBJ1-4|-
CASSISGRQAYEKLFF
TGTGCCAGTAGTATATCCGGTCGGCAGGCATATGAAAAACTGTTTTTT